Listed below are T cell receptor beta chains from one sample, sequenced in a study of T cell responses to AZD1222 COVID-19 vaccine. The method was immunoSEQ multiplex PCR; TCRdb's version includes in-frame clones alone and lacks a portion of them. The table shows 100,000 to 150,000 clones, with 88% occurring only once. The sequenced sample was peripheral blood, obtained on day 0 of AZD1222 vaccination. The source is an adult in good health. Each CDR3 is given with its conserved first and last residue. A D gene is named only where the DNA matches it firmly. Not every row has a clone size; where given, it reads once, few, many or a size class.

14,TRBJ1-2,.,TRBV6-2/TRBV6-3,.,TGTGCCAGCAGTTACTCGAGGGGGAACTATGGCTACACCTTC,CASSYSRGNYGYTF
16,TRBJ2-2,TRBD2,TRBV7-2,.,TGTGCCAGCAGCTCCGTAGCGGGAACGAACACCGGGGAGCTGTTTTTT,CASSSVAGTNTGELFF
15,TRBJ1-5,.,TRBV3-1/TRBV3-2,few,TGTGCCAGCAGCCAAGCCAGGGGCGCAGGGCAGCCCCAGCATTTT,CASSQARGAGQPQHF
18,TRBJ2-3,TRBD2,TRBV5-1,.,TGCGCCAGCAGCTCCTTTTCTAGCGGGGGGGCTAGCACAGATACGCAGTATTTT,CASSSFSSGGASTDTQYF
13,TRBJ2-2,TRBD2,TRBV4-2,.,TGTGCCAGCCAGGCGGGGGAAACCGGGGAGCTGTTTTTT,CASQAGETGELFF
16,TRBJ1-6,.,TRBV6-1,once,TGTGCCAGCAGTGGTGGCAGGAGCTCCTATAATTCACCCCTCCACTTT,CASSGGRSSYNSPLHF
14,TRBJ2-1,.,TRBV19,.,TGTGCCAGTAGTATAGGACAATTCTACAATGAGCAGTTCTTC,CASSIGQFYNEQFF
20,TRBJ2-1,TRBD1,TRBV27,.,TGTGCCAGCCCGTCCCGGGGGACAGGGGGCGAAGGGACCGGTGTCAATGAGCAGTTCTTC,CASPSRGTGGEGTGVNEQFF
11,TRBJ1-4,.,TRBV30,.,TGTGCCTGGAGTGTACTTGAAAAACTGTTTTTT,CAWSVLEKLFF
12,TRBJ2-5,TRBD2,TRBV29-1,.,TGCAGCGTTGGGGGGGGTTCGGAGACCCAGTACTTC,CSVGGGSETQYF
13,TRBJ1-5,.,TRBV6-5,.,TGTGCCAGCAGCGGAGGGAGCAATCAGCCCCAGCATTTT,CASSGGSNQPQHF
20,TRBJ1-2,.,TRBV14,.,TGTGCCAGCAGCCCAAACCCCCGGGGTAGAAACCCCCGGGGTAACTATGGCTACACCTTC,CASSPNPRGRNPRGNYGYTF
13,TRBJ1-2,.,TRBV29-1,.,TGCAGCGTTGAGCGGACTGGGAACTATGGCTACACCTTC,CSVERTGNYGYTF
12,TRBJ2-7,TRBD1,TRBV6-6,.,TGTGCCATTGGGACAGGGGGCTACGAGCAGTACTTC,CAIGTGGYEQYF
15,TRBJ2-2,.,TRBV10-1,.,TGCGCCAGCAGTGACAGCTCTCGTGTCATCGGGGAGCTGTTTTTT,CASSDSSRVIGELFF
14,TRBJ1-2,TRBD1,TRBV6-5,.,TGTGCCAGCAGTCAGAATACAGGGGACTATGGCTACACCTTC,CASSQNTGDYGYTF
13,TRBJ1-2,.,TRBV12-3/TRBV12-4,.,TGTGCCAGCACCCCGACAGCTAACTATGGCTACACCTTC,CASTPTANYGYTF
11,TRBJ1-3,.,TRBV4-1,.,TGCGCCAGCAGCCAAGGTGGCACCATATATTTT,CASSQGGTIYF
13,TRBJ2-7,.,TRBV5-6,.,TGTGCCAGCAGCCCCCCCCGGGTAGGGGAGCAGTACTTC,CASSPPRVGEQYF
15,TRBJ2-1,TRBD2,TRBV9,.,TGTGCCAGCAGCGTAATAGGCGGGAGTTCGAATGAGCAGTTCTTC,CASSVIGGSSNEQFF
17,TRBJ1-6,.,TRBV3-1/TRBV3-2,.,TGTGCCAGCAGCTCCCGGTTAGGGAGCTCCTATAATTCACCCCTCCACTTT,CASSSRLGSSYNSPLHF
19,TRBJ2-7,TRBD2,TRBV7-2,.,TGTGCCAGCAGCTCCCAAGGGCTAGCGGGGGCCCCGCTATCCTACGAGCAGTACTTC,CASSSQGLAGAPLSYEQYF
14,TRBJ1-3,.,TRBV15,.,TGTGCCACCAGCAGAGTGAGCTCTGGAAACACCATATATTTT,CATSRVSSGNTIYF
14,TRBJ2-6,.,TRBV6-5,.,TGTGCCAGCAGTCCCCGCTCTGGGGCCAACGTCCTGACTTTC,CASSPRSGANVLTF
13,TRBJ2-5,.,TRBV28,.,TGTGCCAGCAGTTTACCGACCTGGGAGACCCAGTACTTC,CASSLPTWETQYF
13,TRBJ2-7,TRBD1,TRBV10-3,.,TGTGCCATCACCGGGACAGGGGACAACGAGCAGTACTTC,CAITGTGDNEQYF
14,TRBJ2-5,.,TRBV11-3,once,TGTGCCAGCAGCTTGGGGCCCACTCAAGAGACCCAGTACTTC,CASSLGPTQETQYF
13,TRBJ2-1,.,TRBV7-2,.,TGTGCCAGCAGCCCGCCACACGCCAATGAGCAGTTCTTC,CASSPPHANEQFF
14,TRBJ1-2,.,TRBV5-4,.,TGTGCCAGCAGCCAGGGAGTAGGATCCTATGGCTACACCTTC,CASSQGVGSYGYTF
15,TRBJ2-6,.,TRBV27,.,TGTGCCAGCAGTTTTCAGGGGCGGTGGGCCAACGTCCTGACTTTC,CASSFQGRWANVLTF
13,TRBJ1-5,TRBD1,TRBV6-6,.,TGTGCCAGCAGTCACACAGGGGAACAGCCCCAGCATTTT,CASSHTGEQPQHF
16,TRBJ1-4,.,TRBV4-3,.,TGCGCCAGCAGCCAAGGTGGGGCAGGGCGGGATGAAAAACTGTTTTTT,CASSQGGAGRDEKLFF
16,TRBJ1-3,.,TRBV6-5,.,TGTGCCAGCAGTTACTCAGGCAGGGTTGGAGGAAACACCATATATTTT,CASSYSGRVGGNTIYF
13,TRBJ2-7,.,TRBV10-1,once,TGCGCCAGCAGTGATATGGGGGCGAGGGAGCAGTACTTC,CASSDMGAREQYF
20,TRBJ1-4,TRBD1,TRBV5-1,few,TGCGCCAGCAGCCCTAAAGGGTTCGGGACAGGGATTGCAACTAATGAAAAACTGTTTTTT,CASSPKGFGTGIATNEKLFF
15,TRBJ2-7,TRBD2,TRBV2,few,TGTGCCAGCAGGGCTACTAGCGGGGCCTCCTACGAGCAGTACTTC,CASRATSGASYEQYF
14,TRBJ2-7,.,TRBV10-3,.,TGTGCCATCAAGGGTCTGGCGGTTCCCTACGAGCAGTACTTC,CAIKGLAVPYEQYF
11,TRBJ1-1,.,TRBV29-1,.,TGCAGCGTTGTTGAAGGTTTTTATGCTTTCTTT,CSVVEGFYAFF
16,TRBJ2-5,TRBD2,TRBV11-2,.,TGTGCCAGCAGCCCAGTGCCACTAGCGGGGAAAGAGACCCAGTACTTC,CASSPVPLAGKETQYF
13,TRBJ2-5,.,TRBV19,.,TGTGCCAGTAGATTTCGGCAGGGGGAGACCCAGTACTTC,CASRFRQGETQYF
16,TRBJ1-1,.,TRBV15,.,TGTGCCACCAGCAGAGATAGAGGGACAATGAACACTGAAGCTTTCTTT,CATSRDRGTMNTEAFF
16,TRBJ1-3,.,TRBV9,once,TGTGCCAGCAGCGTAGTTGACGCTTACCCTGGAAACACCATATATTTT,CASSVVDAYPGNTIYF
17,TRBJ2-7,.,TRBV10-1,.,TGCGCCAGCAGTGAGTCGAGGGGGGACAGCGGGATCAACGAGCAGTACTTC,CASSESRGDSGINEQYF
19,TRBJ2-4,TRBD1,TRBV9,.,TGTGCCAGCAGCGCACCCTCGCGAGGGACAGGACAGGGGGAGTACATTCAGTACTTC,CASSAPSRGTGQGEYIQYF
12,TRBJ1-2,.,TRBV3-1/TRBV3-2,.,TGTGCCAGCAGCCAGCGGGCCCTCAACTACACCTTC,CASSQRALNYTF
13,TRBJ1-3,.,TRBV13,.,TGTGCCAGCACCGAGGGAGGGAGGAACACCATATATTTT,CASTEGGRNTIYF
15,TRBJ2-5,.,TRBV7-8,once,TGTGCCAGCAGCCTTCCGGGCACACGAAAGGAGACCCAGTACTTC,CASSLPGTRKETQYF
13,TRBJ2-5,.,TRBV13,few,TGTGCCAGCAGCTTGAGAGCGGAAGAGACCCAGTACTTC,CASSLRAEETQYF
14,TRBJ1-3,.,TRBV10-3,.,TGTGCCATCGGGTCCGGGCCAACTGGAAACACCATATATTTT,CAIGSGPTGNTIYF
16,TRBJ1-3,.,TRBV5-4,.,TGTGCCAGCAGCGCCAAGGACCGGGGATCTGGAAACACCATATATTTT,CASSAKDRGSGNTIYF
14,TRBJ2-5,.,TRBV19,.,TGTGCCAGCCGGGTGGGGCTAGCCCAAGGGACCCAGTACTTC,CASRVGLAQGTQYF
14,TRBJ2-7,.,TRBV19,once,TGTGCCAGTAGTCTAACGACTCGAGCCTACGAGCAGTACTTC,CASSLTTRAYEQYF
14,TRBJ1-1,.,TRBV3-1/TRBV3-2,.,TGTGCCAGCAGCCAAACGCAGGGTGGCACTGAAGCTTTCTTT,CASSQTQGGTEAFF
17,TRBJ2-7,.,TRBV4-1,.,TGCGCCAGCAGCCAAGGAGGTGGGGCAGGACCTGGGTACGAGCAGTACTTC,CASSQGGGAGPGYEQYF
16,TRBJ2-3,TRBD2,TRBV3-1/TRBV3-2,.,TGTGCCAGCAGCCACAGACTAGCGGAAAGCACAGATACGCAGTATTTT,CASSHRLAESTDTQYF
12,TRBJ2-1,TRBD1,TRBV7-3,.,TGTGCCAGCAGCCAATCCGGGACAGGGCAGTTCTTC,CASSQSGTGQFF
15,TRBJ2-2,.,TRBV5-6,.,TGTGCCAGCAGCGGGCTAGCGACGAACACCGGGGAGCTGTTTTTT,CASSGLATNTGELFF